This T cell receptor (beta chain) stems from a study of regulatory T cells in long-lasting Graves disease. Study results and limitations: Blood alone, not thyroid tissue, was studied. Between persistent patients, about 2,700 public clonotypes were shared, exceeding the 900 to 1,000 shared between new patients. Gene preferences differed: TRBV28, TRBJ1-2, TRBJ2-5 in persistent cases.

In building TCR beta libraries, iRepertoire HTBI primers were used together with Arm-PCR of CDR3 regions. MiXCR, applied by TCRdb to the multiplex PCR reads, yields one record per CDR3 protein. In the table there are about 660,000 distinct CDR3 sequences, about 30% of which are singletons. Trimming pared 3 bases from V and 4 bases from J, leaving 9 bases between. Germline V lookup: CDR1 ENHRY, CDR2 SYGVKD. This CDR3 comprises 13 residues. Time point defined: persistent/refractory GD, antithyroid drugs over 5 years with positive TRAb. The authors made the TCR library using RNA they extracted from PBMCs. Each patient gave Nine milliliters of EDTA-anticoagulated peripheral blood. A note on this clonotype: Its target is not known.

The V call is TRBV10-3, the J call TRBJ1-1; TRBD1 is a possible D gene (5 bases). Here the sequenced sample was peripheral blood mononuclear cells (PBMCs), taken when the disease was refractory, from a patient treated with antithyroid drugs. The TCR sequence derives from a female donor with Graves disease. The CDR3 DNA sequence: TGTGCCATCAGTGATAGGGGCGCCACTGAAGCTTTCTTT. Protein product: CAISDRGATEAFF.